The 18 T cell receptor beta chains given below trace back to one sample, sequenced in a study of multiple sclerosis patients with progressive multifocal leukoencephalopathy. Time point described: time of PML onset. The repertoire was sequenced with immunoSEQ multiplex PCR; TCRdb's copy has only in-frame clones and lacks some. Among approximately 30,000 clones listed, roughly 87% were seen once. The sample consisted of PBMCs, taken from a patient treated with natalizumab. These receptors all come from a woman aged 40-49 years with progressive multifocal leukoencephalopathy.

This clone was observed once. The V and J genes are TRBV29-1 and TRBJ2-3, with no clear D. The CDR3 totals 11 residues. The V end lost 7 bases, the J end lost 3 bases, and 8 bases lay between the germline ends. Germline loops: CDR1 SQVTM, CDR2 ANQGSEA. CDR3 bases: TGCAGCGGGAAAAGGACAGATACGCAGTATTTT. Protein product: CSGKRTDTQYF.

V is TRBV21-1 and J is TRBJ2-6. TRBV21-1 counts as a pseudogene. The CDR3 totals 19 residues. The CDR3 DNA is TGTGCCAGCAGCAAAGATGCTGACCGATCCGACTCTGGGGCCAACGTCCTGACTTTC. Amino acids: CASSKDADRSDSGANVLTF.

On this clone: The junction shows a germline mismatch at one end, possibly a read error. The V gene is TRBV5-6, the J gene TRBJ1-1; D is undetermined. This CDR3 is 14 amino acids long. Germline V CDR1 and CDR2: SGHDT, YYEEEE. CDR3 coding DNA: TGTGCCAGCAGCTTGCGGATCCTGAACGCTGAAGCTTTCTTT. Translated, it gives CASSLRILNAEAFF.

V and J are TRBV7-7 and TRBJ2-5, with no clear D. Germline assignment: CDR1 SSHAT and CDR2 FNYEAQ (reference sequence). Trimming stripped 5 bases from V and 3 bases from J, with 16 bases between. The length of the CDR3 is 15 residues. CDR3 protein: CASSTGRSSKETQYF. CDR3 DNA: TGTGCCAGCAGCACTGGACGGTCATCGAAAGAGACCCAGTACTTC.

The rearrangement uses TRBV4-2 and TRBJ2-7; TRBD1 aligns across 9 bases. The CDR3 sequence is 14 residues long. Trimming took 4 bases from V and 3 from J; bases not matched to a gene: 4. Looked up from germline, CDR1 is LGHNA and CDR2 is YNFKEQ. The CDR3 sequence is CASSPGQGNYEQYF. CDR3 bases: TGTGCCAGCAGCCCGGGACAGGGAAACTACGAGCAGTACTTC.

The chain recombines TRBV7-2 with TRBJ2-5; D unresolved. The end of the DNA fits TRBJ2-7 better, so the J call may be wrong. Germline CDR1 and CDR2: SGHTA and FQGNSA. The length of the CDR3 is 11 residues. The CDR3 loop is CASSFSLEQYF. The CDR3 bases are TGTGCCAGCAGCTTTTCGCTCGAGCAGTACTTC.

This rearrangement joins TRBV11-1 to TRBJ1-2; D not certain. The CDR3 contains 14 residues. The V and J ends lost 6 bases and 1 base respectively, with 12 bases between them. Germline CDR1 is SGHAT and CDR2 is FQDESV (reference sequence). As DNA, the CDR3 is TGTGCCAGCAGATCAACGGGCATTAACTATGGCTACACCTTC. Translated: CASRSTGINYGYTF.

This chain links TRBV2 with TRBJ1-5; D not resolved. The CDR3 totals 15 residues. Germline assignment: CDR1 SNHLY and CDR2 FYNNEI. V was cut by 2 bases and J by 6 bases, with 14 bases left in between. As DNA, the CDR3 is TGTGCCAGCAGTGAAACCTTCAGAGGAGGTCAGCCCCAGCATTTT. This gives the protein CASSETFRGGQPQHF.

The gene calls are TRBV5-1 and TRBJ1-6; 7 bases map to TRBD1. Unmatched junction bases numbered 5, after V lost 0 bases and J lost 8 bases. The CDR3 loop spans 15 amino acids. The germline V gene encodes CDR1 SGHRS and CDR2 YFSETQ. The CDR3 DNA reads TGCGCCAGCAGCTTGGGGGCAGGGGGGGATTCACCCCTCCACTTT. Amino acids: CASSLGAGGDSPLHF. The full variable domain, rest sourced from reference TRBV5-1 and TRBJ1-6, is KAGVTQTPRYLIKTRGQQVTLSCSPISGHRSVSWYQQTPGQGLQFLFEYFSETQRNKGNFPGRFSGRQFSNSRSEMNVSTLELGDSALYLCASSLGAGGDSPLHFGNGTRLTVT.

The chain employs TRBV6-6 and TRBJ2-2; 8 nucleotides align to TRBD2. This CDR3 region has 15 residues. J was trimmed by 7 bases and V by 4 bases; bases with no gene match: 8. CDR1 MNHNY and CDR2 SVGAGI come from the germline V gene (reference sequence). CDR3 sequence reads: CASSWAAGVGGELFF. The CDR3 DNA reads TGTGCCAGCAGTTGGGCAGCGGGGGTAGGCGGGGAGCTGTTTTTT.

The rearrangement joins TRBV19 to TRBJ1-1, with D uncertain. The CDR3 totals 15 residues. Germline CDR1 reads LNHDA; CDR2 reads SQIVND (reference sequence). V was trimmed by 3 bases and J by 1 base, leaving 12 bases between them. The CDR3 loop reads CASSIGQTKNTEAFF. The CDR3 bases are TGTGCCAGTAGTATCGGGCAGACCAAGAACACTGAAGCTTTCTTT. The full variable domain, with the rest looked up from reference TRBV19 and TRBJ1-1, is DGGITQSPKYLFRKEGQNVTLSCEQNLNHDAMYWYRQDPGQGLRLIYYSQIVNDFQKGDIAEGYSVSREKKESFPLTVTSAQKNPTAFYLCASSIGQTKNTEAFFGQGTRLTVV.

The J gene is TRBJ1-5, the V gene TRBV10-2, with D tentatively TRBD1 (5 bases). Germline CDR1 reads WSHSY; CDR2 reads SAAADI. Trimming shortened V by 3 bases and J by 4 bases, and 13 bases separated the two germline ends. This CDR3 has 15 amino acids. The CDR3 sequence is CASSDSGPGNQPQHF. In DNA form, the CDR3 reads TGCGCCAGCAGTGACTCGGGACCTGGGAATCAGCCCCAGCATTTT.

This rearrangement joins TRBV2 to TRBJ2-1; 7 bases are a match to TRBD2. V lost 3 bases, J lost 6 bases, and 5 bases stayed unmatched. Germline-derived CDR1 and CDR2 are SNHLY and FYNNEI. The CDR3 totals 14 residues. The CDR3 reads CASSDQRGTNEQFF. The CDR3 bases are TGTGCCAGCAGTGACCAGCGGGGAACCAATGAGCAGTTCTTC.

The rearrangement joins TRBV7-9 to TRBJ2-7, with 9 bases lining up with TRBD2. CDR1 is SEHNR and CDR2 is FQNEAQ in the germline V gene (reference sequence). V shed 3 bases and J 0 bases; nucleotides not matched to a gene: 9. This CDR3 comprises 17 residues. The CDR3 bases are TGTGCCAGCAGCTTCCCGGTCCAGCGGGGGGTCTCCTACGAGCAGTACTTC. Translating gives CASSFPVQRGVSYEQYF.

The rearrangement links TRBV15 to TRBJ2-6; maybe TRBD1 (5 bases). CDR1 is LNHNV, CDR2 YYDKDF, per germline (reference sequence). V lost 0 bases and J lost 2, with 8 bases in between. The CDR3 extends over 16 amino acids. CDR3: CATSRESGTGANVLTF. As DNA, the CDR3 is TGTGCCACCAGCAGAGAGTCAGGGACTGGGGCCAACGTCCTGACTTTC.

J is TRBJ1-3 and V is TRBV7-6; D gene ambiguous. Per germline, CDR1 SGHVS and CDR2 FNYEAQ. This CDR3 spans 16 amino acids. Trimming left V 2 bases short and J 0 bases short, with 11 bases between. The CDR3 DNA sequence: TGTGCCAGCAGCTTAAATTCCGCAAGCTCTGGAAACACCATATATTTT. Encoded protein: CASSLNSASSGNTIYF. The full variable domain, rest sourced from reference TRBV7-6 and TRBJ1-3, is GAGVSQSPRYKVTKRGQDVALRCDPISGHVSLYWYRQALGQGPEFLTYFNYEAQQDKSGLPNDRFSAERPEGSISTLTIQRTEQRDSAMYRCASSLNSASSGNTIYFGEGSWLTVV.

This chain connects TRBV28 to TRBJ1-5; 10 bases map to TRBD1. The V segment lost 7 bases and the J segment 3 bases; nucleotides outside the gene matches: 9. The germline CDR1 and CDR2 sequences are MDHEN and SYDVKM. This CDR3 spans 16 amino acids. The CDR3 reads CASKTPGQGNNQPQHF. The CDR3 DNA follows: TGTGCCAGCAAGACCCCGGGACAGGGGAACAATCAGCCCCAGCATTTT.

The chain has TRBV5-1 and TRBJ2-3; D may be TRBD2 (5 bases). V dropped 0 bases and J dropped 3 bases, with 8 bases sitting between them. There are 14 residues in the CDR3. Germline CDR1 and CDR2: SGHRS and YFSETQ. In DNA form, the CDR3 reads TGCGCCAGCAGCTTGGACGGGATGACAGATACGCAGTATTTT. Protein: CASSLDGMTDTQYF.